A selection of T cell receptor beta chains follows, all from one sample in a study of blood T cell repertoires in COVID-19. Method: immunoSEQ multiplex PCR; TCRdb's copy keeps in-frame clones and lacks some. The sample lists around 320,000 clones, around 90% occurring once. Sequenced input: peripheral blood. The receptor set was obtained from a man aged 18 to 29 with active or convalescent COVID-19. CDR3s include the opening cysteine and the closing phenylalanine or tryptophan. Each record gives: J gene, clone size, V gene, D gene, CDR3 protein, CDR3 DNA. A D gene is named only where the DNA matches it firmly. Expanded clones get a size class; other rows say once, few or many, or leave the size out.

TRBJ1-1	-	TRBV7-9	-	CASVSIFGGFSEAFF	TGTGCCAGCGTATCAATTTTCGGGGGGTTCTCTGAAGCTTTCTTT
TRBJ1-1	-	TRBV5-1	TRBD1	CASSRDSLRAEAFF	TGCGCCAGCAGCCGGGACAGCCTTAGGGCTGAAGCTTTCTTT
TRBJ1-2	-	TRBV4-3	TRBD1	CASSPTGGSNYGYTF	TGCGCCAGCAGTCCCACAGGGGGATCTAACTATGGCTACACCTTC
TRBJ2-7	-	TRBV2	-	CASRDTSYEQYF	TGTGCCAGCAGGGACACCTCCTACGAGCAGTACTTC
TRBJ1-1	-	TRBV11-2	TRBD1	CASSSRQGVYTEAFF	TGTGCCAGCAGCTCAAGACAGGGAGTATACACTGAAGCTTTCTTT
TRBJ2-1	-	TRBV24-1	-	CATSDPSRGFYEQFF	TGTGCCACCAGTGATCCCTCGCGAGGGTTCTATGAGCAGTTCTTC
TRBJ2-3	-	TRBV21-1	-	CASSISSGGKKGADTQYF	TGTGCCAGCAGCATATCTAGCGGGGGCAAAAAAGGGGCAGATACGCAGTATTTT
TRBJ2-6	-	TRBV2	TRBD1	CASSGDRVGANVLTF	TGTGCCAGCAGTGGTGACAGGGTAGGGGCCAACGTCCTGACTTTC
TRBJ1-5	few	TRBV6-5	-	CASSSTGNHQPQHF	TGTGCCAGCAGCTCTACAGGGAACCATCAGCCCCAGCATTTT
TRBJ1-6	once	TRBV18	-	CASSPAGYNSPLHF	TGTGCCAGCTCACCGGCGGGTTATAATTCACCCCTCCACTTT
TRBJ2-2	-	TRBV4-1	-	CASSQVGGGPGELFF	TGCGCCAGCAGCCAAGTTGGCGGGGGCCCCGGGGAGCTGTTTTTT
TRBJ1-2	few	TRBV28	TRBD1	CASSQDRVSGYTF	TGTGCCAGCAGCCAGGACAGGGTTTCTGGCTACACCTTC
TRBJ1-5	few	TRBV7-8	TRBD1	CASRGQSNQPQHF	TGTGCCAGCAGGGGACAGAGCAATCAGCCCCAGCATTTT
TRBJ2-7	-	TRBV28	TRBD2	CASTSGERSYEQYF	TGTGCCAGCACGAGCGGGGAAAGATCCTACGAGCAGTACTTC
TRBJ1-3	-	TRBV6-5	-	CASRSHSGNTIYF	TGTGCCAGCCGAAGCCACTCTGGAAACACCATATATTTT
TRBJ2-1	-	TRBV14	TRBD2	CASSQSPGGFEFF	TGTGCCAGCAGCCAAAGTCCGGGAGGATTCGAGTTCTTC
TRBJ1-3	-	TRBV19	-	CASPDWRGNTIYF	TGTGCCAGCCCCGACTGGAGGGGAAACACCATATATTTT
TRBJ1-1	-	TRBV5-1	-	CASSSQQGAAFF	TGCGCCAGCAGCTCACAACAGGGAGCGGCTTTCTTT
TRBJ2-7	-	TRBV27	TRBD1	CASKSGGSYEQYF	TGTGCCAGCAAGTCAGGGGGTTCCTACGAGCAGTACTTC
TRBJ2-7	-	TRBV7-6	-	CASSRSYEQYF	TGTGCCAGCAGCCGCTCCTACGAGCAGTACTTC
TRBJ1-2	-	TRBV3-1/TRBV3-2	-	CASSQDIGANYGYTF	TGTGCCAGCAGCCAAGATATTGGAGCTAACTATGGCTACACCTTC
TRBJ1-1	-	TRBV2	-	CASGRGAYETEAFF	TGTGCCAGCGGGCGGGGGGCGTACGAGACTGAAGCTTTCTTT
TRBJ2-3	-	TRBV7-9	TRBD2	CASSPRESPDTQYF	TGTGCCAGCAGCCCGCGGGAGTCTCCAGATACGCAGTATTTT
TRBJ2-7	-	TRBV11-2	-	CASSPPPRVSYEQYF	TGTGCCAGCAGCCCACCCCCCCGGGTTTCCTACGAGCAGTACTTC
TRBJ2-1	-	TRBV6-4	TRBD1	CASSVTRVGTGHYNEQFF	TGTGCCAGCAGTGTCACCCGGGTTGGGACAGGACATTACAATGAGCAGTTCTTC
TRBJ2-5	-	TRBV2	-	CASTKLKETQYF	TGTGCCAGCACCAAACTGAAAGAGACCCAGTACTTC
TRBJ1-2	-	TRBV2	-	CASFANRADTYGYTF	TGTGCCAGCTTCGCCAACAGGGCCGACACCTATGGCTACACCTTC